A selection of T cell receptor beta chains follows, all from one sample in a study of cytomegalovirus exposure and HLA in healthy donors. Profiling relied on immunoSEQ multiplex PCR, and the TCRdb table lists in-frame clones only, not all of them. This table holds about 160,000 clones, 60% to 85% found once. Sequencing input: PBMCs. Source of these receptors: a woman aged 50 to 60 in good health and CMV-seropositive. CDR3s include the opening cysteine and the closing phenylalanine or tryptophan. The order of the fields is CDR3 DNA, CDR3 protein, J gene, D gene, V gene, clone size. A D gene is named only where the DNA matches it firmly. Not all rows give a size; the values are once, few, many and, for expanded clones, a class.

CDR3nt: TGCGCCAGCAGCTTACTAGCGGGAGGCACCGGGGAGCTGTTTTTT
CDR3aa: CASSLLAGGTGELFF
j_gene: TRBJ2-2
d_gene: TRBD2
v_gene: TRBV5-1
abundance: -

CDR3nt: TGTGCCAGCAGCCATGATAGGGGGTTCTCCACTGAAGCTTTCTTT
CDR3aa: CASSHDRGFSTEAFF
j_gene: TRBJ1-1
d_gene: -
v_gene: TRBV4-2
abundance: -

CDR3nt: TGTGCCAGCAGCTTAAGGCTAGGAACCCTCAATCAGCCCCAGCATTTT
CDR3aa: CASSLRLGTLNQPQHF
j_gene: TRBJ1-5
d_gene: -
v_gene: TRBV5-5
abundance: -

CDR3nt: TGCGCCAGCAGCCAAGATGAACAGTTGAACACTGAAGCTTTCTTT
CDR3aa: CASSQDEQLNTEAFF
j_gene: TRBJ1-1
d_gene: -
v_gene: TRBV4-1
abundance: -

CDR3nt: TGTGCCAGCAGCCCCTCAGGTTACGAGCAGTACTTC
CDR3aa: CASSPSGYEQYF
j_gene: TRBJ2-7
d_gene: -
v_gene: TRBV11-2
abundance: -

CDR3nt: TGTGCCAGCCTACTGATCGGGGGCTATGGCTACACCTTC
CDR3aa: CASLLIGGYGYTF
j_gene: TRBJ1-2
d_gene: -
v_gene: TRBV6-6
abundance: -

CDR3nt: TGCGCCAGCAGCCAAGGACTAGCGGGGGGGCGAGATACGCAGTATTTT
CDR3aa: CASSQGLAGGRDTQYF
j_gene: TRBJ2-3
d_gene: TRBD2
v_gene: TRBV4-1
abundance: once

CDR3nt: TGTGCCAGCAGCATCGGACTAGCGGGGGACACCGGGGAGCTGTTTTTT
CDR3aa: CASSIGLAGDTGELFF
j_gene: TRBJ2-2
d_gene: TRBD2
v_gene: TRBV7-3
abundance: -

CDR3nt: TGTGCCAGCAGCTTAATTGGGGGCGCTGAAGCTTTCTTT
CDR3aa: CASSLIGGAEAFF
j_gene: TRBJ1-1
d_gene: -
v_gene: TRBV11-2
abundance: -

CDR3nt: TGTGCCAGCAGCCAGAGGACTAGCGGGGATTACGAGCAGTACTTC
CDR3aa: CASSQRTSGDYEQYF
j_gene: TRBJ2-7
d_gene: TRBD2
v_gene: TRBV7-8
abundance: -

CDR3nt: TGCGCCAGCAGTACGGACAGTTACACTGAAGCTTTCTTT
CDR3aa: CASSTDSYTEAFF
j_gene: TRBJ1-1
d_gene: -
v_gene: TRBV10-2
abundance: -

CDR3nt: TGTGCCAGCAGCGCCCGACTAGCGGGTTCCGAGCAGTTCTTC
CDR3aa: CASSARLAGSEQFF
j_gene: TRBJ2-1
d_gene: TRBD2
v_gene: TRBV9
abundance: -

CDR3nt: TGCGCCAGCAGCGTACAAACGGGCGGGGAAGCTTTCTTT
CDR3aa: CASSVQTGGEAFF
j_gene: TRBJ1-1
d_gene: -
v_gene: TRBV5-1
abundance: -

CDR3nt: TGCGCCAGCAGCTTTAGCGGGGCCAGCACAGATACGCAGTATTTT
CDR3aa: CASSFSGASTDTQYF
j_gene: TRBJ2-3
d_gene: TRBD2
v_gene: TRBV5-1
abundance: -

CDR3nt: TGTGCCAGCAGTCGTGGACTAGCGGGGGGCTACTGGTTCTTC
CDR3aa: CASSRGLAGGYWFF
j_gene: TRBJ2-1
d_gene: TRBD2
v_gene: TRBV2
abundance: once

CDR3nt: TGTGCCAGCAGTGAAGGTGGCGGGCTAGCGGGGGGGCGGGCTCGACCAGATACGCAGTATTTT
CDR3aa: CASSEGGGLAGGRARPDTQYF
j_gene: TRBJ2-3
d_gene: TRBD2
v_gene: TRBV6-1
abundance: -

CDR3nt: TGCGCCAGCAGCTTGTTGCGGGGGTCCTCCTACGAGCAGTACTTC
CDR3aa: CASSLLRGSSYEQYF
j_gene: TRBJ2-7
d_gene: TRBD2
v_gene: TRBV5-1
abundance: -

CDR3nt: TGCGCCAGCAGCGCAAGACAGGGTTTTCTAACTAATGAAAAACTGTTTTTT
CDR3aa: CASSARQGFLTNEKLFF
j_gene: TRBJ1-4
d_gene: TRBD1
v_gene: TRBV5-1
abundance: -

CDR3nt: TGTGCCAGCAACGGCCCTAGCGGAAACACCGGGGAGCTGTTTTTT
CDR3aa: CASNGPSGNTGELFF
j_gene: TRBJ2-2
d_gene: TRBD2
v_gene: TRBV6-1
abundance: -

CDR3nt: TGTGCCAGCAGTGAAGCAGCCGACATCTACAATGAGCAGTTCTTC
CDR3aa: CASSEAADIYNEQFF
j_gene: TRBJ2-1
d_gene: -
v_gene: TRBV2
abundance: -

CDR3nt: TGTGCCAGCAGCCTGGGACAGGGAGAGACCCAGTACTTC
CDR3aa: CASSLGQGETQYF
j_gene: TRBJ2-5
d_gene: TRBD1
v_gene: TRBV7-3
abundance: once

CDR3nt: TGTGCCTGGAGTAGGGGGCAAAGATATTACGAGCAGTACTTC
CDR3aa: CAWSRGQRYYEQYF
j_gene: TRBJ2-7
d_gene: TRBD1
v_gene: TRBV30
abundance: once

CDR3nt: TGTGCCAGTATGGGGGACAGGCTAGTAGCTGAAGCTTTCTTT
CDR3aa: CASMGDRLVAEAFF
j_gene: TRBJ1-1
d_gene: TRBD1
v_gene: TRBV19
abundance: -

CDR3nt: TGCGCCAGCAGCTTGGATTGGGACAGCGCTAACTATGGCTACACCTTC
CDR3aa: CASSLDWDSANYGYTF
j_gene: TRBJ1-2
d_gene: TRBD1
v_gene: TRBV5-1
abundance: -

CDR3nt: TGTGCCAGCAGAGGACAGATGAACACTGAAGCTTTCTTT
CDR3aa: CASRGQMNTEAFF
j_gene: TRBJ1-1
d_gene: -
v_gene: TRBV6-1
abundance: -

CDR3nt: TGTGCCAGCAGCTTGGTGTCAGGGGACTATGGCTACACCTTC
CDR3aa: CASSLVSGDYGYTF
j_gene: TRBJ1-2
d_gene: -
v_gene: TRBV5-6
abundance: -

CDR3nt: TGCAGCACTGATCGGACTAGCGGGGACCAAGAGACCCAGTACTTC
CDR3aa: CSTDRTSGDQETQYF
j_gene: TRBJ2-5
d_gene: TRBD2
v_gene: TRBV29-1
abundance: -

CDR3nt: TGTGCCAGCAGCAGGTACCCGACAGGGGATCAGCCCCAGCATTTT
CDR3aa: CASSRYPTGDQPQHF
j_gene: TRBJ1-5
d_gene: TRBD1
v_gene: TRBV2
abundance: -

CDR3nt: TGTGCCAGCAGTTATCTAGCGGGGGGGGGCACCGGGGAGCTGTTTTTT
CDR3aa: CASSYLAGGGTGELFF
j_gene: TRBJ2-2
d_gene: TRBD2
v_gene: TRBV6-6
abundance: -

CDR3nt: TGTGCCAGCAGCTTTACAGGGGGCTACGAGCAGTACTTC
CDR3aa: CASSFTGGYEQYF
j_gene: TRBJ2-7
d_gene: TRBD1
v_gene: TRBV7-3
abundance: -